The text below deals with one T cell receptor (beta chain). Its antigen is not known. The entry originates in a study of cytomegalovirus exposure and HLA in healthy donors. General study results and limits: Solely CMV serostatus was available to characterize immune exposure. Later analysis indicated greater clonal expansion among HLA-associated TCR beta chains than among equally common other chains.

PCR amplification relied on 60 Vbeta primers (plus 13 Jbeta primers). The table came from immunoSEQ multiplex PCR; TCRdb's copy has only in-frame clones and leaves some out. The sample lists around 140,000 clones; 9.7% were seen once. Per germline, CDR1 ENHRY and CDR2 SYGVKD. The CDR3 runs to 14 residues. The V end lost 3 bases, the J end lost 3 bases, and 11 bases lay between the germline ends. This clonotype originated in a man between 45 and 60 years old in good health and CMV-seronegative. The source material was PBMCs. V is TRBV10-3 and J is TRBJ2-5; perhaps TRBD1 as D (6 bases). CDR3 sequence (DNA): TGTGCCATCAGTGAAACAGGGTTTGAAGAGACCCAGTACTTC. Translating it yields CAISETGFEETQYF.